This T cell receptor (beta chain) was captured by sequencing in a study of blood T cell repertoires in COVID-19. Looking at the study overall: The United States, Italy and Spain were the sources of the acute and convalescent COVID-19 samples. PBMCs, B-cell-depleted T cells, or T cells were the source of the cDNA or gDNA that made up the material.

How the authors handled the data: Amplified reference gene primers provided the basis for estimating nucleated cell counts. Repertoires were generated with immunoSEQ multiplex PCR, while TCRdb's copy carries only in-frame clones and drops some. V, J and clone size were drawn from that table, and D and trimming were deduced from the DNA. The data contain 240,000 or so clones, roughly 82% of them singletons. CDR1 and CDR2 (germline): SGHRS, YFSETQ. The CDR3 is made up of 15 amino acids. With 7 bases clipped from V and 9 bases from J, the junction kept 12 bases outside the gene matches. The chain has TRBV5-1 and TRBJ1-6, with 8 positions matching TRBD1. The sequenced sample consisted of peripheral blood. The sequence came from a man older than 75 with acute or convalescent COVID-19. The CDR3 DNA is TGCGCCAGCTATCTTATGGACAGGGTGGGTTCACCCCTCCACTTT. Protein product: CASYLMDRVGSPLHF.